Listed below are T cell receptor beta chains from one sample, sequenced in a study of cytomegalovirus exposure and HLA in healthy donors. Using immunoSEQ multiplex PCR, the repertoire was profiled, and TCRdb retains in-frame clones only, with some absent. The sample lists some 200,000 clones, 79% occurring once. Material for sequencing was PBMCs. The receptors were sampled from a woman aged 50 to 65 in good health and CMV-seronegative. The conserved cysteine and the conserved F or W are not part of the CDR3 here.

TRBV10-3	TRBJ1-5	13	AISELGQPNQPQH
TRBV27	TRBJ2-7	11	ASSFVSGDEQY
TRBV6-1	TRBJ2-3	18	ASSEGRASGKRRATDTQY
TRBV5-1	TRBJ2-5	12	ASSANRVQETQY
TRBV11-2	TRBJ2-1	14	ASSLDSDRIYNEQF
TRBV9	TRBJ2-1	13	ASSVASGGAGEQF
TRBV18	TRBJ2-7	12	ASSHRGPTYEQY
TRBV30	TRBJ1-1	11	AWSIQSGTEAF
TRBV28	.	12	ASSLFGSGYEQY
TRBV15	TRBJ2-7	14	ATSRDTPGRAYEQY
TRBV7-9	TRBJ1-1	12	SSSPQGLNTEAF
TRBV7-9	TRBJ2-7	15	ASSLDPSGLPPYEQY
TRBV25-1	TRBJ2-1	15	ASSHGAGARSYNEQF
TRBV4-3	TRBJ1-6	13	ASSPGQGDNSPLH
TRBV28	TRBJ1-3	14	ASSSVGTTSGNTIY
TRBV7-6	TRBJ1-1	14	ASSLGARGTNTEAF
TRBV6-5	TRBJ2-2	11	ASSYEKSGELF
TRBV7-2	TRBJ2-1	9	ASSPRNEQF
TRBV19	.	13	ASSIHGTGHFEQY